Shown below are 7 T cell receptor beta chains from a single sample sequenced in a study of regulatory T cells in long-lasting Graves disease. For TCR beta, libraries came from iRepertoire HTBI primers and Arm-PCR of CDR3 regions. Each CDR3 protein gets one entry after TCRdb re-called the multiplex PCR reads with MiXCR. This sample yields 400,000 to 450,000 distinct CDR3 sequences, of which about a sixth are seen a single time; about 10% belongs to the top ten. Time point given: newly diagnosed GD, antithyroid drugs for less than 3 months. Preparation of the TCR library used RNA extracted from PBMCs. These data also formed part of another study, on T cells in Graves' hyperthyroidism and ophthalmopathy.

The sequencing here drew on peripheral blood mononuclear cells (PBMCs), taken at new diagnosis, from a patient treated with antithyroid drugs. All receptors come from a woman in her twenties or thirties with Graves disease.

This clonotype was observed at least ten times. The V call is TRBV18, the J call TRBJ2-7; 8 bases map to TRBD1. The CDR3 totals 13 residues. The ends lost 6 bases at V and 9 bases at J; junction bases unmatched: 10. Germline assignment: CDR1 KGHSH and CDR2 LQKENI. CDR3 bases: TGTGCCAGCTCCCTTTCACAGGGGGATTGGCAGTACTTC. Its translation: CASSLSQGDWQYF.

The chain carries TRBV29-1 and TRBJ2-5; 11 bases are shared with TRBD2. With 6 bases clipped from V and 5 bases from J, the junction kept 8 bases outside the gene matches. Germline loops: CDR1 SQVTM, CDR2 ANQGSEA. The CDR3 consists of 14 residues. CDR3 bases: TGCAGCGTGTTTATAGCGGGAGGGGGGGAGACCCAGTACTTC. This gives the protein CSVFIAGGGETQYF.

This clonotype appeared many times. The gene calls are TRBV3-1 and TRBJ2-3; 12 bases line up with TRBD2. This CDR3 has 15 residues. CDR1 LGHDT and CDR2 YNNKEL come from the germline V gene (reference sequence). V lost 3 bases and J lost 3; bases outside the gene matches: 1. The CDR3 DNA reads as TGTGCCAGCAGCCACACTAGCGGGAGGACAGATACGCAGTATTTT. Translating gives CASSHTSGRTDTQYF.

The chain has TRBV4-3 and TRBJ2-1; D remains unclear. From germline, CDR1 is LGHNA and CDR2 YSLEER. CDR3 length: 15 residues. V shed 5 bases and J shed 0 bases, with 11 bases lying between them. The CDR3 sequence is CASSSVLSSYNEQFF. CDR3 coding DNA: TGCGCCAGCAGCTCAGTGCTGAGCTCCTACAATGAGCAGTTCTTC.

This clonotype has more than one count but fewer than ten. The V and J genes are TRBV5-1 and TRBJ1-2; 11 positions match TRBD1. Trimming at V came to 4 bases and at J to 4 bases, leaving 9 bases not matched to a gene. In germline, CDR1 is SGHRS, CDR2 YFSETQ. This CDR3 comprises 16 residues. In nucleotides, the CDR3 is TGCGCCAGCAGCCGGGACAGGGGGTCGTTTTCCTATGGCTACACCTTC. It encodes CASSRDRGSFSYGYTF.

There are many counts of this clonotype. The CDR3, as DNA: TGTGCCAGCAGCTTAGATCTCCGCCCAGTAACCTTGTACTTC. Protein: CASSLDLRPVTLYF. The chain combines TRBV11-2 with TRBJ2-7; unclear D gene. V was cut by 0 bases and J by 12 bases, with 18 bases left in between. CDR1 is SGHAT and CDR2 is FQNNGV in the germline V gene. The CDR3 runs to 14 residues.

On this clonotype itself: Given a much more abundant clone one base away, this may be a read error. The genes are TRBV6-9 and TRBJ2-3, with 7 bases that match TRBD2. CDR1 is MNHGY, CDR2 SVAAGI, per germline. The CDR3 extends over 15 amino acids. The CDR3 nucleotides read TGCGCCAGCAGCGGGACTCTTGGCGTCACAGATACGCGGTATTTT. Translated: CASSGTLGVTDTRYF.